The entry below describes one T cell receptor (beta chain). Other nucleotide sequences from this sample produce the same CDR3. The repertoire was sequenced with immunoSEQ multiplex PCR; TCRdb's copy has only in-frame clones and lacks some. The data hold some 120,000 clones, with about 80% observed a single time. This sample stems from a study of blood T cell repertoires in COVID-19. Overall study: From T cells, B-cell-depleted T cells, or PBMCs came the material, which was cDNA or gDNA.

This CDR3 comprises 14 residues. CDR1 SGHVS and CDR2 FQNEAQ come from the germline V gene. V gave up 4 bases and J gave up 4 bases; unmatched junction bases: 3. Sequenced material: peripheral blood. The receptor comes from a woman in her 50s with acute or convalescent COVID-19. The rearrangement uses TRBV7-8 and TRBJ1-2; 10 bases agree with TRBD1. The chain's CDR3 is CASSSRTGGYGYTF. The CDR3 DNA is TGTGCCAGCAGCTCCAGGACAGGGGGCTATGGCTACACCTTC.